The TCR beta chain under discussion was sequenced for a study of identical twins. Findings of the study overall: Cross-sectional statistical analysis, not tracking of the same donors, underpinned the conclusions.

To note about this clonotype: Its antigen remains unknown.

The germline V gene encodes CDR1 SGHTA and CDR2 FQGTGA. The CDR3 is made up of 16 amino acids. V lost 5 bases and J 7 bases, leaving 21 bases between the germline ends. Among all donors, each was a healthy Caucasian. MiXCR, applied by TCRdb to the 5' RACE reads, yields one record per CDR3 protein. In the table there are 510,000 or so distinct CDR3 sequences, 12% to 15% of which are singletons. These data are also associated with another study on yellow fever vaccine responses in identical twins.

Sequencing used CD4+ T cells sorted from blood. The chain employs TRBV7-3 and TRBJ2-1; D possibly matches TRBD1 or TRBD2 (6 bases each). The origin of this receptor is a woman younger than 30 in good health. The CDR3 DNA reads TGTGCCAGCAGCCCGCTCACGGGGGCGCTGCGGAATGAGCAGTTCTTC. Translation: CASSPLTGALRNEQFF.